This record covers a single T cell receptor beta chain. Assay: immunoSEQ multiplex PCR; the TCRdb copy retains only in-frame clones and omits some. The sample consists of around 60,000 clones, about 89% of them appearing once. Germline assignment: CDR1 MGHRA and CDR2 YSYEKL. The CDR3 is 17 amino acids. V lost 0 bases and J lost 8, with 19 bases in between. The data were obtained in a study of blood T cell repertoires in COVID-19. The sequencing input was peripheral blood. The receptor's source is a woman between 55 and 75 years old with active COVID-19. The chain uses TRBV4-1 and TRBJ1-4, with D uncertain. The chain's CDR3 is CASSQENSLLVGEKLFF. The DNA of the CDR3 is TGCGCCAGCAGCCAAGAAAACAGTCTCCTGGTAGGAGAAAAACTGTTTTTT.